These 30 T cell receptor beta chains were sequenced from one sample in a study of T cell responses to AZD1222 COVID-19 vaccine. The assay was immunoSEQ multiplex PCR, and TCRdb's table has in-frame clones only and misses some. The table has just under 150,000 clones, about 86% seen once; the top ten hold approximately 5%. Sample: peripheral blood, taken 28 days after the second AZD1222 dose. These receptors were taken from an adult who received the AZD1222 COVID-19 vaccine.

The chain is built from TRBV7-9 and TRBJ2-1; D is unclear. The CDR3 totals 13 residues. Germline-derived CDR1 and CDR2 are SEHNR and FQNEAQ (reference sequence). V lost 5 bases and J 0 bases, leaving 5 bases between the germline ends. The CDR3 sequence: CASSPSSYNEQFF. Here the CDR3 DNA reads TGTGCCAGCAGCCCCAGCTCCTACAATGAGCAGTTCTTC.

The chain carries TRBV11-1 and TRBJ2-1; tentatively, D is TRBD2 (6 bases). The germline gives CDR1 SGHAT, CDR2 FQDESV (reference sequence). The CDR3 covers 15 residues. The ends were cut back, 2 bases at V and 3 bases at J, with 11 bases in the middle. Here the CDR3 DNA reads TGTGCCAGCAGCTTAAACGGCGGGATCTACAATGAGCAGTTCTTC. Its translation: CASSLNGGIYNEQFF.

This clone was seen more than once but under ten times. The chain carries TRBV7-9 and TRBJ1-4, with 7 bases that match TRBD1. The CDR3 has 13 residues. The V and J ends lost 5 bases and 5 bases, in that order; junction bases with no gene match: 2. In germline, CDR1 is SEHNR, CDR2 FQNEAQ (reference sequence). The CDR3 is CASSEGGNEKLFF. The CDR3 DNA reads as TGTGCCAGCAGCGAAGGGGGCAATGAAAAACTGTTTTTT.

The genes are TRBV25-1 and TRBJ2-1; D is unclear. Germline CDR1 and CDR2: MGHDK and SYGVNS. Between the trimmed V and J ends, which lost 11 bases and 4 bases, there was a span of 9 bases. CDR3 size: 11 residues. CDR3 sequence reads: CAVGVYNEQFF. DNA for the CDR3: TGTGCCGTTGGGGTGTACAATGAGCAGTTCTTC.

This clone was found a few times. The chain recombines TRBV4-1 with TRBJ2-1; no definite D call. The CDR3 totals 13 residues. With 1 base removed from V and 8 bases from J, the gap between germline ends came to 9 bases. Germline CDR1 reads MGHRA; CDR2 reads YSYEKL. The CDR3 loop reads CASSQVPPYEQFF. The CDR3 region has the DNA TGCGCCAGCAGCCAAGTGCCTCCCTATGAGCAGTTCTTC.

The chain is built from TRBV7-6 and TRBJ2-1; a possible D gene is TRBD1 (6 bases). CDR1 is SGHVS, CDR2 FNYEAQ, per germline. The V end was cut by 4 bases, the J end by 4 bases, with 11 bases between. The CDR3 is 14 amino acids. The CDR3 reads CASSYRARYNEQFF. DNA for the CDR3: TGTGCCAGCAGCTACAGGGCGAGGTACAATGAGCAGTTCTTC.

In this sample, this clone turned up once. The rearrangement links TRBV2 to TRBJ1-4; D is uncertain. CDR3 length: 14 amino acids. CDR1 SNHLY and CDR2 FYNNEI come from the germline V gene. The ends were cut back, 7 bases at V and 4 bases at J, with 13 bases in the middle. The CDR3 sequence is CASNIGELNEKLFF. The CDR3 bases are TGTGCCAGCAATATCGGGGAACTTAATGAAAAACTGTTTTTT.

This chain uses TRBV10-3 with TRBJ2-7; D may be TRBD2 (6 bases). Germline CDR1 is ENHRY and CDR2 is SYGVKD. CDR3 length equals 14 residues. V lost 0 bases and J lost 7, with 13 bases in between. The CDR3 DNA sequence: TGTGCCATCAGTGAGTCGGAGGGGACGGGTGAGCAGTACTTC. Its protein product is CAISESEGTGEQYF.

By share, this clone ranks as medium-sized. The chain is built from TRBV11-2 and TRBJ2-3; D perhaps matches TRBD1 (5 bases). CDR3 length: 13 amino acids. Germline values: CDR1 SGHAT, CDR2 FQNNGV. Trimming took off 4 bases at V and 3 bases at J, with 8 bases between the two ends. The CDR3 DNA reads TGTGCCAGCAGCTCTCAGGGTACAGATACGCAGTATTTT. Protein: CASSSQGTDTQYF.

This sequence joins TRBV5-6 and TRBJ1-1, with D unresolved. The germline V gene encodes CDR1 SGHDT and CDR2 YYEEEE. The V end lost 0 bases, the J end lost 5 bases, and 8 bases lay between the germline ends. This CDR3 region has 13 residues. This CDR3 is CASSLGGGTEAFF. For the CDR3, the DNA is TGTGCCAGCAGCTTGGGGGGAGGGACTGAAGCTTTCTTT.

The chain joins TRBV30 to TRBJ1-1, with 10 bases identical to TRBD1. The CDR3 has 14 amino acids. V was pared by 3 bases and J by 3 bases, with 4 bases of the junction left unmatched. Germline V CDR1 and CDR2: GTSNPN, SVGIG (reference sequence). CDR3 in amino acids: CAWRAGTGDTEAFF. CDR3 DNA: TGTGCCTGGAGGGCCGGGACAGGGGACACTGAAGCTTTCTTT.

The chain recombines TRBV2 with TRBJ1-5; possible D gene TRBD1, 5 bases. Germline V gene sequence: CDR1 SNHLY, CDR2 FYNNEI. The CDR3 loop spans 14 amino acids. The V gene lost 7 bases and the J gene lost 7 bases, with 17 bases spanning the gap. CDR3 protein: CASIERARDQPQHF. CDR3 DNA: TGTGCCAGCATCGAGAGGGCCAGGGACCAGCCCCAGCATTTT.

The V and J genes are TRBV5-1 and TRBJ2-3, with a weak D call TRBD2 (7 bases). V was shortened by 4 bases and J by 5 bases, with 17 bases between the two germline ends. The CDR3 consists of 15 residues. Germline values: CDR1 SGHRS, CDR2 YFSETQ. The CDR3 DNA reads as TGCGCCAGCAGCGCACAAGGGGGGGGCCGAGATACGCAGTATTTT. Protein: CASSAQGGGRDTQYF.

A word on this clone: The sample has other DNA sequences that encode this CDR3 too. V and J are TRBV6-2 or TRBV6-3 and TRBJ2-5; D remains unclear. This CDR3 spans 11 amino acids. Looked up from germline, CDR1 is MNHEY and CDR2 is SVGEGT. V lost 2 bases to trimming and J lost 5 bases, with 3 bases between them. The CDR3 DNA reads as TGTGCCAGCAGTTACCTTGAGACCCAGTACTTC. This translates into CASSYLETQYF.

CDR3 sequence (DNA): TGTGCCAGCTCACCAGGAAGGGAAGGGGAAAAACTGTTTTTT. Its protein is CASSPGREGEKLFF. The rearrangement links TRBV18 to TRBJ1-4, with D unresolved. CDR1 KGHSH and CDR2 LQKENI come from the germline V gene. With 2 bases removed from V and 8 bases from J, the gap between germline ends came to 12 bases. The CDR3 spans 14 residues.

Written as DNA, the CDR3 is TGCACCAGCAGCCAAGAGTACGAGGGGAATCAGCCCCAGCATTTT. Amino acids: CTSSQEYEGNQPQHF. The V call is TRBV1, the J call TRBJ1-5. TRBV1 is a recognized pseudogene. The CDR3 has 15 residues.

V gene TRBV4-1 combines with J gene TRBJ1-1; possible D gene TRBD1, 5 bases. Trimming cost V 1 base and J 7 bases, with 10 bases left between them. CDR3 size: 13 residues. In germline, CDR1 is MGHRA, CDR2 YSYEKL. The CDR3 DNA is TGCGCCAGCAGCCAAGGGCGACAGATTGAAGCTTTCTTT. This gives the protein CASSQGRQIEAFF.

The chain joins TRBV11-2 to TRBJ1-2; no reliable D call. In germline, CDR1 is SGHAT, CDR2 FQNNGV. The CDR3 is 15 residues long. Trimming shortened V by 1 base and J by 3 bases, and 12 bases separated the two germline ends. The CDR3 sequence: CASSLGKGEYYGYTF. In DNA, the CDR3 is TGTGCCAGCAGCTTAGGTAAAGGAGAGTACTATGGCTACACCTTC.

For the CDR3, the DNA is TGTGCCAGCAGTGCTGATAGGATGACAGGGCCACTAAGGGATGAAAAACTGTTTTTT. Amino acid sequence: CASSADRMTGPLRDEKLFF. V gene TRBV6-1 combines with J gene TRBJ1-4; 7 bases line up with TRBD1. Germline V gene lookup returns CDR1 MNHNS and CDR2 SASEGT. With 4 bases clipped from V and 6 bases from J, the junction kept 20 bases outside the gene matches. CDR3 length equals 19 residues.

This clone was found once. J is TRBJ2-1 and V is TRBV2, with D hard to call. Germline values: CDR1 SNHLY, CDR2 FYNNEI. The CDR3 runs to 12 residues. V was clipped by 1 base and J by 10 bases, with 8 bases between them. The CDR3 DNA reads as TGTGCCAGCAGTGAAGGGGCATGGGAGCAGTTCTTC. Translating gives CASSEGAWEQFF.

Here the CDR3 DNA reads TGTGCCAGCAGCTTGTCGCCGAACACCGGGGAGCTGTTTTTT. Protein: CASSLSPNTGELFF. The chain is built from TRBV5-4 and TRBJ2-2; D not resolved. V lost 1 base, J lost 0 bases, and 4 bases lay in between. Germline V gene data show CDR1 as SGHNT and CDR2 as YYREEE (reference sequence). This CDR3 has 14 residues.

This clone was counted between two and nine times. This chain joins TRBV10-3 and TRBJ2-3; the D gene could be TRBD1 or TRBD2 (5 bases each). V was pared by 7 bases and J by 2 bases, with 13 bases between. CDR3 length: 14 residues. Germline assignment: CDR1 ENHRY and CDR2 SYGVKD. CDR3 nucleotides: TGTGCCATCACCCCAGGGACCCCCACAGATACGCAGTATTTT. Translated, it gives CAITPGTPTDTQYF.

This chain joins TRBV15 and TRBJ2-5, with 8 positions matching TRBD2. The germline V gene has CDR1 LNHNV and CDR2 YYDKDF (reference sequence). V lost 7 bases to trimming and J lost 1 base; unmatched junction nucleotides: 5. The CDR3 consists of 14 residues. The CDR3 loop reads CATKGGGPQETQYF. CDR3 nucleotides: TGTGCCACCAAGGGCGGGGGGCCCCAAGAGACCCAGTACTTC.

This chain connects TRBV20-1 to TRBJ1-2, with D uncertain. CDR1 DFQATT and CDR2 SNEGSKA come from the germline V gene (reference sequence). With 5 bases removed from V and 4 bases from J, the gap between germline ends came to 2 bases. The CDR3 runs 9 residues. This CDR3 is CSALYGYTF. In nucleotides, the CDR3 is TGCAGTGCTCTCTATGGCTACACCTTC.

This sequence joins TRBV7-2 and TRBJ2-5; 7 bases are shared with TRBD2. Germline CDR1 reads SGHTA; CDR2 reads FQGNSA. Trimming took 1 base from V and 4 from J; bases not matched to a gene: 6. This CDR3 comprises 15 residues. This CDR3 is CASSLEAGAVETQYF. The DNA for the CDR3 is TGTGCCAGCAGCTTAGAGGCGGGAGCGGTAGAGACCCAGTACTTC.

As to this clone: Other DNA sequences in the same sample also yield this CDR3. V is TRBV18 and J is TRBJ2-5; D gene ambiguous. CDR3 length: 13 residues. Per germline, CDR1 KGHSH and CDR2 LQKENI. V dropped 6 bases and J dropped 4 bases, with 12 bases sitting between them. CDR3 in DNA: TGTGCCAGCTCCCCCACCATGACAGAGACCCAGTACTTC. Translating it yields CASSPTMTETQYF.

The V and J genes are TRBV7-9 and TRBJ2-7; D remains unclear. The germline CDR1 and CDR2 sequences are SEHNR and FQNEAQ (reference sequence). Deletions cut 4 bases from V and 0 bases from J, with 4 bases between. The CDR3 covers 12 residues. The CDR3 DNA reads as TGTGCCAGCAGCTCTGTCTCCTACGAGCAGTACTTC. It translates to CASSSVSYEQYF. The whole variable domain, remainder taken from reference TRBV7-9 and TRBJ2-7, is DTGVSQNPRHKITKRGQNVTFRCDPISEHNRLYWYRQTLGQGPEFLTYFQNEAQLEKSRLLSDRFSAERPKGSFSTLEIQRTEQGDSAMYLCASSSVSYEQYFGPGTRLTVT.

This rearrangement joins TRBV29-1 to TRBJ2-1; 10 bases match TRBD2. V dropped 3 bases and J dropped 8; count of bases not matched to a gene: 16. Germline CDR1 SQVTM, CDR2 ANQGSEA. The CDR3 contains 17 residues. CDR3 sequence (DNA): TGCAGCGTTGAGGAGGGGTCTAGCGGGAGAAAAAGGGATGAGCAGTTCTTC. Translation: CSVEEGSSGRKRDEQFF.

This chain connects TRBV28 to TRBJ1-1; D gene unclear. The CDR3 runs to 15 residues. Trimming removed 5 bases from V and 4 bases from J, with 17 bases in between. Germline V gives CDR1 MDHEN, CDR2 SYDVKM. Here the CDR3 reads CASSAPVEEGTEAFF. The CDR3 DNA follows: TGTGCCAGCAGTGCCCCGGTGGAGGAGGGCACTGAAGCTTTCTTT.

The CDR3 DNA is TGTGCCATCAGTGAACAGATTATCTCTGGAAACACCATATATTTT. Its translation: CAISEQIISGNTIYF. This chain links TRBV10-3 with TRBJ1-3; D gene unclear. Germline V gene lookup returns CDR1 ENHRY and CDR2 SYGVKD. Trimming left V 3 bases short and J 0 bases short, with 9 bases between. The CDR3 spans 15 residues.